Each of the 30 T cell receptor beta chains below was sequenced from the same sample in a study of T cells in Graves' hyperthyroidism and ophthalmopathy. Amplified regions were TCR beta CDR3 sequences from RNA transcripts. RT-PCR in the first round (using the HTBI primer set) targeted the TCR CDR3. MiXCR was run by TCRdb on the multiplex PCR reads, yielding one entry per CDR3 protein. There are hundreds of thousands of distinct CDR3 sequences in the sample; roughly 14% occur only once, and 13% lies in the top ten. What was sequenced was blood. Receptors were obtained from a man between 18 and 29 years old with Graves' ophthalmopathy.

The V and J genes are TRBV10-2 and TRBJ2-1; 8 bases agree with TRBD1. In germline, CDR1 is WSHSY, CDR2 SAAADI. The V gene end was trimmed by 11 bases and the J gene end by 2 bases; junction bases not matched to a gene: 8. The CDR3 extends over 14 amino acids. The CDR3 protein is CASGAGQAYNEQFF. The DNA for the CDR3 is TGCGCCTCCGGGGCGGGACAGGCCTACAATGAGCAGTTCTTC.

The V call is TRBV18, the J call TRBJ1-3; possible D gene TRBD1, 5 bases. This CDR3 spans 16 amino acids. Germline CDR1 reads KGHSH; CDR2 reads LQKENI. V lost 2 bases and J 0 bases, leaving 11 bases between the germline ends. CDR3: CASSPKGPFSGNTIYF. The DNA of the CDR3 is TGTGCCAGCTCACCAAAGGGGCCCTTCTCTGGAAACACCATATATTTT. The full variable domain, completed using reference TRBV18 and TRBJ1-3, is NAGVMQNPRHLVRRRGQEARLRCSPMKGHSHVYWYRQLPEEGLKFMVYLQKENIIDESGMPKERFSAEFPKEGPSILRIQQVVRGDSAAYFCASSPKGPFSGNTIYFGEGSWLTVV.

In its sample, this clonotype was seen many times. The chain has TRBV29-1 and TRBJ2-1; D is possibly TRBD2 (6 bases). Looked up from germline, CDR1 is SQVTM and CDR2 is ANQGSEA. V lost 6 bases to trimming and J lost 4 bases, with 19 bases between them. The CDR3 is 15 residues long. CDR3 amino acids: CSVGDFLITYNEQFF. The CDR3 nucleotides read TGCAGCGTCGGGGACTTCCTGATCACATACAATGAGCAGTTCTTC.

The V call is TRBV2, the J call TRBJ2-1, with 7 nucleotides matching TRBD1. There are 16 residues in the CDR3. With V trimmed by 2 bases and J by 1 base, 5 bases remained unmatched. Germline lookup yields CDR1 SNHLY and CDR2 FYNNEI. The CDR3 region has the DNA TGTGCCAGCAGTGAACAAATACAGGGGTCCTACAATGAGCAGTTCTTC. Protein product: CASSEQIQGSYNEQFF. Supplemented by reference TRBV2 and TRBJ2-1, the full variable domain reads EPEVTQTPSHQVTQMGQEVILRCVPISNHLYFYWYRQILGQKVEFLVSFYNNEISEKSEIFDDQFSVERPDGSNFTLKIRSTKLEDSAMYFCASSEQIQGSYNEQFFGPGTRLTVL.

In its sample, this clonotype was seen a few times. The chain employs TRBV5-1 and TRBJ2-4; weak D call: TRBD1 (6 bases). Per germline, CDR1 SGHRS and CDR2 YFSETQ. This CDR3 is built from 16 residues. With 0 bases removed from V and 0 bases from J, the gap between germline ends came to 10 bases. The CDR3 loop reads CASSLVGHLAKNIQYF. The CDR3 bases are TGCGCCAGCAGCTTGGTGGGACATTTAGCCAAAAACATTCAGTACTTC.

This rearrangement joins TRBV19 to TRBJ1-1; D is undetermined. CDR3 length: 15 amino acids. CDR1 and CDR2 (germline): LNHDA, SQIVND (reference sequence). V was cut by 7 bases and J by 4 bases, with 19 bases left in between. CDR3 in amino acids: CASTSAPGFGTEAFF. DNA of the CDR3: TGTGCCAGTACTTCCGCCCCGGGGTTTGGCACTGAAGCTTTCTTT.

This chain joins TRBV10-2 and TRBJ2-2; D possibly corresponds to TRBD2 (6 bases). The CDR3 length is 15 residues. Trimming cost V 3 bases and J 2 bases, with 10 bases left between them. The germline V gene has CDR1 WSHSY and CDR2 SAAADI. CDR3 loop: CASSDNAGNTGELFF. In DNA form, the CDR3 reads TGCGCCAGCAGTGATAACGCGGGAAACACCGGGGAGCTGTTTTTT.

This clonotype was picked up a small number of times. The rearrangement joins TRBV5-6 to TRBJ1-4; D not resolved. The V gene lost 0 bases and the J gene lost 3 bases, with 18 bases spanning the gap. The CDR3 consists of 18 residues. Germline lookup yields CDR1 SGHDT and CDR2 YYEEEE. The chain's CDR3 is CASSLGVMTGIPNEKLFF. CDR3 coding DNA: TGTGCCAGCAGCTTGGGGGTAATGACCGGGATCCCTAATGAAAAACTGTTTTTT.

This clonotype was detected many times. CDR3 sequence (DNA): TGTGCCAGCTCACCCCAAGGGGGGAGGTGGACTAACACTGAAGCTTTCTTT. It translates to CASSPQGGRWTNTEAFF. The chain has TRBV18 and TRBJ1-1, with D maybe TRBD1 (6 bases). This CDR3 is 17 amino acids long. Germline-derived CDR1 and CDR2 are KGHSH and LQKENI. Trimming left V 3 bases short and J 2 bases short, with 19 bases between.

The V gene is TRBV11-2, the J gene TRBJ2-1, with 11 bases that match TRBD2. CDR3 length equals 16 residues. Germline V lookup: CDR1 SGHAT, CDR2 FQNNGV. The ends lost 2 bases at V and 7 bases at J; junction bases unmatched: 7. DNA for the CDR3: TGTGCCAGCAGCTTAACTAGCGGGAGCCCTACAAATGAGCAGTTCTTC. It is translated as CASSLTSGSPTNEQFF.

This chain uses TRBV7-6 with TRBJ1-1; weak D call: TRBD1 (6 bases). Germline CDR1 is SGHVS and CDR2 is FNYEAQ. The CDR3 has 15 residues. Trimming cost V 5 bases and J 0 bases, with 13 bases left between them. The CDR3 nucleotides are TGTGCCAGCAGCCCAGGGGCGCTCATGAACACTGAAGCTTTCTTT. Translation gives CASSPGALMNTEAFF.

This clonotype was seen a few times. The chain links TRBV6-1 to TRBJ2-1; D might be TRBD1 or TRBD2, each matching 5 bases. Germline-derived CDR1 and CDR2 are MNHNS and SASEGT. V gave up 0 bases and J gave up 12 bases, with 9 bases separating them. The CDR3 is 12 residues long. CDR3 in DNA: TGTGCCAGCAGTGAAGCGGGGGTGTCGCAGTTCTTC. Its protein is CASSEAGVSQFF.

In this sample, this clonotype turned up many times. The gene calls are TRBV6-2 or TRBV6-3 and TRBJ1-5, with TRBD1 identical over 9 bases. This CDR3 comprises 14 residues. V was clipped by 5 bases and J by 7 bases; unmatched bases: 6. Per germline, CDR1 MNHEY and CDR2 SVGEGT. For the CDR3, the DNA is TGTGCCAGCAGTCAAAACAGGGGGCAGCAGCCCCAGCATTTT. Protein: CASSQNRGQQPQHF.

This clonotype has just a few counts. The chain couples TRBV20-1 to TRBJ2-7; 9 bases line up with TRBD2. There are 13 residues in the CDR3. V lost 1 base, J lost 4 bases, and 2 bases stayed unmatched. Germline values: CDR1 DFQATT, CDR2 SNEGSKA (reference sequence). CDR3 amino acids: CSARGAGGYEQYF. The CDR3 DNA is TGCAGTGCTAGAGGGGCGGGAGGGTACGAGCAGTACTTC.

This clonotype was found many times. The genes are TRBV2 and TRBJ1-1; 7 bases fit TRBD1. This CDR3 contains 14 residues. The V gene's germline CDR1 is SNHLY and CDR2 FYNNEI. V shed 1 base, J shed 3 bases, and the junction held 2 bases outside the gene matches. Here the CDR3 reads CASSEEGAYTEAFF. CDR3 bases: TGTGCCAGCAGTGAAGAGGGGGCGTACACTGAAGCTTTCTTT. Supplemented by reference TRBV2 and TRBJ1-1, the full variable domain reads EPEVTQTPSHQVTQMGQEVILRCVPISNHLYFYWYRQILGQKVEFLVSFYNNEISEKSEIFDDQFSVERPDGSNFTLKIRSTKLEDSAMYFCASSEEGAYTEAFFGQGTRLTVV.

In its sample, this clonotype was seen a few times. J is TRBJ2-6 and V is TRBV5-1; D remains unclear. V was clipped by 1 base and J by 0 bases, with 11 bases between them. From germline, CDR1 is SGHRS and CDR2 YFSETQ. The length of the CDR3 is 17 residues. The DNA for the CDR3 is TGCGCCAGCAGCTTGCCGTCGGCGAGCTCTGGGGCCAACGTCCTGACTTTC. Its translation is CASSLPSASSGANVLTF. Looking up the rest from reference TRBV5-1 and TRBJ2-6 gives the full variable domain: KAGVTQTPRYLIKTRGQQVTLSCSPISGHRSVSWYQQTPGQGLQFLFEYFSETQRNKGNFPGRFSGRQFSNSRSEMNVSTLELGDSALYLCASSLPSASSGANVLTFGAGSRLTVL.

This clonotype was detected ten times or more. The chain is built from TRBV7-9 and TRBJ1-2, with a weak D call TRBD1 (5 bases). CDR1 and CDR2 (germline): SEHNR, FQNEAQ (reference sequence). Trimming shortened V by 2 bases and J by 6 bases, and 16 bases separated the two germline ends. The CDR3 contains 15 residues. CDR3 protein: CASSLRGIGEDGYTF. In DNA, the CDR3 is TGTGCCAGCAGCTTACGGGGGATTGGGGAAGATGGCTACACCTTC.

This clonotype turned up a few times. A much larger clone lies a single base off, so this may be a read error. The chain has TRBV12-3 or TRBV12-4 and TRBJ2-5; 8 positions agree with TRBD1. The CDR3 runs 15 residues. The CDR3 spells CAATVRDRQREAQYF. CDR3 coding DNA: TGTGCCGCGACGGTCCGGGACAGGCAAAGAGAGGCCCAGTACTTC.

This clonotype has just a few counts. The V and J genes are TRBV18 and TRBJ1-5, with 7 bases that match TRBD1. V was clipped by 7 bases and J by 0 bases; unmatched bases: 6. The CDR3 length is 15 residues. CDR1 is KGHSH, CDR2 LQKENI, per germline. CDR3 sequence: CASYRDSYSNQPQHF. In DNA, the CDR3 is TGTGCCAGCTACCGGGACAGCTATAGCAATCAGCCCCAGCATTTT.

In its sample, this clonotype was seen many times. The V and J genes are TRBV6-1 and TRBJ2-7, with 10 bases fitting TRBD2. The CDR3 is made up of 17 amino acids. Germline V gene lookup returns CDR1 MNHNS and CDR2 SASEGT. V shed 1 base, J shed 4 bases, and the junction held 10 bases outside the gene matches. The CDR3 protein is CASSEEGLAPLSYEQYF. The CDR3 region has the DNA TGTGCCAGCAGTGAAGAGGGACTAGCGCCCCTCTCATACGAGCAGTACTTC.

This clonotype showed up many times. V is TRBV11-2 and J is TRBJ1-6; the match to TRBD1 covers 10 bases. Per germline, CDR1 SGHAT and CDR2 FQNNGV. Losses at the gene ends were 3 bases for V and 1 base for J; bases not matched to a gene: 3. The CDR3 sequence is 17 residues long. In DNA, the CDR3 is TGTGCCAGCAGCTTGACAGGGGGCAGATCCTATAATTCACCCCTCCACTTT. Protein sequence: CASSLTGGRSYNSPLHF.

There are a few counts of this clonotype. The chain has TRBV15 and TRBJ2-1; tentatively, D is TRBD1 (6 bases). Germline CDR1 and CDR2: LNHNV and YYDKDF (reference sequence). V lost 1 base to trimming and J lost 4 bases, with 17 bases between them. The CDR3 consists of 17 residues. The CDR3 loop reads CATSRVWGTNQYNEQFF. CDR3 nucleotides: TGTGCCACCAGCAGAGTTTGGGGGACAAACCAATACAATGAGCAGTTCTTC. The full variable domain, in which reference TRBV15 and TRBJ2-1 provide the parts outside the CDR3, is DAMVIQNPRYQVTQFGKPVTLSCSQTLNHNVMYWYQQKSSQAPKLLFHYYDKDFNNEADTPDNFQSRRPNTSFCFLDIRSPGLGDTAMYLCATSRVWGTNQYNEQFFGPGTRLTVL.

This clonotype occurred many times. This sequence joins TRBV6-1 and TRBJ1-5; TRBD1 might be the D (5 bases). CDR1 and CDR2 (germline): MNHNS, SASEGT. CDR3 length equals 13 residues. With 7 bases removed from V and 3 bases from J, the gap between germline ends came to 10 bases. CDR3 region: CASKGGTNQPQHF. The CDR3 nucleotides are TGTGCCAGCAAGGGAGGGACCAATCAGCCCCAGCATTTT.

The chain recombines TRBV5-5 with TRBJ1-6; TRBD1 matches at 7 bases. Germline-derived CDR1 and CDR2 are SGHKS and YYEKEE (reference sequence). The CDR3 is 17 residues long. The trim removed 5 bases at V and 5 bases at J, leaving 13 bases unmatched. CDR3 coding DNA: TGTGCCAGCAGAGCGGCGCTTCAGGGGGGCAATAATTCACCCCTCCACTTT. Translating gives CASRAALQGGNNSPLHF.

This clonotype was counted many times. The V gene is TRBV11-2, the J gene TRBJ2-1, with D perhaps TRBD1 (6 bases). Trimming left V 2 bases short and J 0 bases short, with 8 bases between. CDR1 is SGHAT and CDR2 is FQNNGV in the germline V gene. The CDR3 is 15 residues long. This CDR3 reads CASSLMGASYNEQFF. DNA for the CDR3: TGTGCCAGCAGCTTAATGGGGGCCTCCTACAATGAGCAGTTCTTC.

Many counts were recorded for this clonotype. The chain carries TRBV9 and TRBJ2-3; 7 bases fit TRBD1. The CDR3 has 16 amino acids. Germline V gene sequence: CDR1 SGDLS, CDR2 YYNGEE. The J segment lost 10 bases and the V segment lost 3 bases, leaving 17 bases of the junction unmatched. The CDR3 is CASSDRDSLAQIAQYF. CDR3 sequence (DNA): TGTGCCAGCAGCGATCGGGACAGCCTAGCACAGATAGCGCAGTATTTT.

This clonotype was recorded at least ten times. The rearrangement joins TRBV12-3 or TRBV12-4 to TRBJ2-1, with D uncertain. The CDR3 is 12 amino acids. V was shortened by 1 base and J by 9 bases, with 7 bases between the two germline ends. CDR3 sequence: CASSLGPIEQFF. The DNA of the CDR3 is TGTGCCAGCAGTTTAGGTCCTATTGAGCAGTTCTTC.

The rearrangement uses TRBV10-3 and TRBJ2-3; 9 bases map to TRBD1. V dropped 3 bases and J dropped 1; count of bases not matched to a gene: 5. Germline V gene data show CDR1 as ENHRY and CDR2 as SYGVKD. The CDR3 is made up of 16 amino acids. CDR3 sequence reads: CAISDAGTGRTDTQYF. In nucleotides, the CDR3 is TGTGCCATCAGTGACGCCGGGACAGGGCGCACAGATACGCAGTATTTT.

In its sample, this clonotype was seen many times. The chain has TRBV7-9 and TRBJ2-7; 7 bases match TRBD1. Trimming cost V 4 bases and J 2 bases; bases outside gene matches: 8. Germline CDR1 is SEHNR and CDR2 is FQNEAQ (reference sequence). This CDR3 is 15 amino acids long. The CDR3 bases are TGTGCCAGCAGCTCCCGACAGGGCCGTACCTACGAGCAGTACTTC. Translated, it gives CASSSRQGRTYEQYF.

This clonotype was counted at least ten times. The chain is built from TRBV6-6 and TRBJ1-2; 8 nucleotides agree with TRBD1. Trimming removed 0 bases from V and 5 bases from J; junction bases left unmatched: 11. From germline, CDR1 is MNHNY and CDR2 SVGAGI (reference sequence). The CDR3 loop spans 17 amino acids. CDR3 nucleotides: TGTGCCAGCAGTTACTCCGTCTACAGGGGGGAAGGATATGGCTACACCTTC. This gives the protein CASSYSVYRGEGYGYTF.